The 16 T cell receptor beta chains presented below share a single source sample, sequenced in a study of blood T cell repertoires in COVID-19. Data came from immunoSEQ multiplex PCR; TCRdb stores just in-frame clones and leaves some out. The sample contains approximately 300,000 clones, 80% to 95% of which appear only once. The sample consisted of peripheral blood. Every receptor here comes from a woman between 25 and 40 years old with COVID-19, enrolled during active disease.

J is TRBJ2-7 and V is TRBV7-6; 13 nucleotides align to TRBD2. The V segment lost 5 bases and the J segment 5 bases; nucleotides outside the gene matches: 3. Germline V gives CDR1 SGHVS, CDR2 FNYEAQ. This CDR3 region has 14 residues. The CDR3 DNA follows: TGTGCCAGCAGCAACGGACTAGCGGGAGACGAGCAGTACTTC. Translating it yields CASSNGLAGDEQYF.

This clone came up once. This chain joins TRBV5-8 and TRBJ1-2; D is uncertain. The germline V gene encodes CDR1 SGHTS and CDR2 YDEGEE. V gave up 7 bases and J gave up 7 bases, with 17 bases separating them. The CDR3 totals 13 residues. The CDR3 nucleotides are TGTGCCAGCCCTCCCCGGGGTTTCTCTGGCTACACCTTC. It specifies CASPPRGFSGYTF. Combining the CDR3 with reference TRBV5-8 and TRBJ1-2 gives the whole variable domain EAGVTQSPTHLIKTRGQQATLRCSPISGHTSVYWYQQALGLGLQFLLWYDEGEERNRGNFPPRFSGRQFPNYSSELNVNALELEDSALYLCASPPRGFSGYTFGSGTRLTVV.

This chain uses TRBV5-6 with TRBJ2-7, with D unclear. The CDR3 has 12 amino acids. From germline, CDR1 is SGHDT and CDR2 YYEEEE. The V end lost 5 bases, the J end lost 4 bases, and 10 bases lay between the germline ends. The CDR3, as DNA: TGTGCCAGCAGTCGCGGTCAGTACGAGCAGTACTTC. Encoded protein: CASSRGQYEQYF. Filled out from reference TRBV5-6 and TRBJ2-7, the complete variable domain reads DAGVTQSPTHLIKTRGQQVTLRCSPKSGHDTVSWYQQALGQGPQFIFQYYEEEERQRGNFPDRFSGHQFPNYSSELNVNALLLGDSALYLCASSRGQYEQYFGPGTRLTVT.

The V and J genes are TRBV21-1 and TRBJ2-4; TRBD1, as called in the table, went unchecked against the DNA. TRBV21-1 is noted as a pseudogene. The CDR3 runs to 17 residues. The CDR3 bases are TGTGCCAGCAGCCCCAAGGGGCACCCCAGGGCCAAAAACATTCAGTACTTC. It translates to CASSPKGHPRAKNIQYF.

This clone appeared a single time. The CDR3 here is CAVAIGQGLRSNQPQHF. The CDR3 region has the DNA TGTGCCGTCGCAATTGGGCAGGGCCTACGGAGCAATCAGCCCCAGCATTTT. The chain is built from TRBV30 and TRBJ1-5; possible D gene TRBD1, 5 bases. CDR3 length equals 17 residues. V lost 8 bases and J lost 1, with 24 bases in between. CDR1 and CDR2 from the germline V gene are GTSNPN and SVGIG (reference sequence).

This rearrangement joins TRBV5-4 to TRBJ2-3; TRBD2 matches at 7 bases. Trimming removed 1 base from V and 0 bases from J; junction bases left unmatched: 2. The V gene's germline CDR1 is SGHNT and CDR2 YYREEE (reference sequence). The length of the CDR3 is 15 residues. CDR3 sequence: CASSLIGRSTDTQYF. The CDR3, as DNA: TGTGCCAGCAGCTTGATCGGGAGGAGCACAGATACGCAGTATTTT.

The V and J genes are TRBV4-1 and TRBJ2-5, with TRBD2 as a possible D gene (5 bases). The CDR3 has 14 amino acids. The ends were cut back, 4 bases at V and 2 bases at J, with 11 bases in the middle. Per germline, CDR1 MGHRA and CDR2 YSYEKL. In DNA form, the CDR3 reads TGCGCCAGCAGCCTGGTAGGACTTCAAGAGACCCAGTACTTC. Amino acids: CASSLVGLQETQYF.

J is TRBJ2-3 and V is TRBV30; D remains unclear. This CDR3 has 12 amino acids. The V and J ends lost 2 bases and 4 bases respectively, with 7 bases between them. Germline CDR1 and CDR2: GTSNPN and SVGIG (reference sequence). The CDR3 here is CAWSTTADTQYF. The CDR3 DNA sequence: TGTGCCTGGAGTACCACAGCAGATACGCAGTATTTT.

The V gene is TRBV19, the J gene TRBJ1-1, with TRBD1 matching 7 bases. After removal of 7 bases from V and 0 bases from J, the junction contained 2 bases not matched to a gene. The germline CDR1 and CDR2 sequences are LNHDA and SQIVND (reference sequence). There are 13 residues in the CDR3. This chain's CDR3 is CASTGQVNTEAFF. As DNA, the CDR3 is TGTGCCAGTACAGGACAGGTGAACACTGAAGCTTTCTTT. The variable domain in full, with the rest retrieved from reference TRBV19 and TRBJ1-1, is DGGITQSPKYLFRKEGQNVTLSCEQNLNHDAMYWYRQDPGQGLRLIYYSQIVNDFQKGDIAEGYSVSREKKESFPLTVTSAQKNPTAFYLCASTGQVNTEAFFGQGTRLTVV.

The chain carries TRBV27 and TRBJ2-7; 7 positions match TRBD1. The CDR3 is made up of 14 amino acids. After removal of 8 bases from V and 1 base from J, the junction contained 8 bases not matched to a gene. CDR1 is MNHEY and CDR2 is SMNVEV in the germline V gene (reference sequence). The chain's CDR3 is CASQPSTGSYEQYF. As DNA, the CDR3 is TGTGCCAGCCAACCTTCGACAGGGTCCTACGAGCAGTACTTC.

This CDR3 is CASSLMGGRYNEQFF. The CDR3 DNA sequence: TGTGCCAGCAGCTTAATGGGCGGGAGGTACAATGAGCAGTTCTTC. This rearrangement joins TRBV7-9 to TRBJ2-1; TRBD2 matches 8 bases. Trimming took 2 bases from V and 4 from J; bases not matched to a gene: 4. Germline CDR1 reads SEHNR; CDR2 reads FQNEAQ (reference sequence). The CDR3 totals 15 residues.

The V gene is TRBV5-1, the J gene TRBJ2-7, with a tentative D call TRBD1 (5 bases). The ends were cut back, 4 bases at V and 6 bases at J, with 17 bases in the middle. This CDR3 is 14 amino acids long. Germline CDR1 SGHRS, CDR2 YFSETQ. This chain's CDR3 is CASSADQGSVEQYF. CDR3 DNA: TGCGCCAGCAGCGCCGACCAGGGCTCGGTCGAGCAGTACTTC. Full variable domain (rest looked up from reference TRBV5-1 and TRBJ2-7): KAGVTQTPRYLIKTRGQQVTLSCSPISGHRSVSWYQQTPGQGLQFLFEYFSETQRNKGNFPGRFSGRQFSNSRSEMNVSTLELGDSALYLCASSADQGSVEQYFGPGTRLTVT.

This clone is a singleton in its sample. The chain links TRBV6-5 to TRBJ2-5; 11 nucleotides line up with TRBD2. Per germline, CDR1 MNHEY and CDR2 SVGAGI. Trimming cost V 6 bases and J 5 bases; bases outside gene matches: 5. CDR3 length equals 14 residues. For the CDR3, the DNA is TGTGCCAGCAGGGTGACTAGCGGGAAGGAGACCCAGTACTTC. Its protein product is CASRVTSGKETQYF.

The chain combines TRBV6-5 with TRBJ1-1; TRBD1 matches 11 bases. The CDR3 length is 14 residues. V lost 2 bases and J lost 6; bases outside the gene matches: 2. Germline-derived CDR1 and CDR2 are MNHEY and SVGAGI. The CDR3 DNA follows: TGTGCCAGCAGTTACCTGGGACAGGGGGCTGAAGCTTTCTTT. Amino acids: CASSYLGQGAEAFF.

The rearrangement links TRBV15 to TRBJ2-3; 8 bases line up with TRBD2. Unmatched junction bases numbered 4, after V lost 0 bases and J lost 5 bases. This CDR3 is built from 15 residues. Germline CDR1 and CDR2: LNHNV and YYDKDF (reference sequence). In DNA form, the CDR3 reads TGTGCCACCAGCAGAGATCCCGGGAGGGTAGATACGCAGTATTTT. This encodes CATSRDPGRVDTQYF.

This clone occurred once. The chain joins TRBV25-1 to TRBJ1-4; D call uncertain. Germline CDR1 is MGHDK and CDR2 is SYGVNS. The length of the CDR3 is 15 residues. Trimming removed 6 bases at V and 10 bases at J, with 21 bases between. CDR3 amino acids: CASRAPGSRVGKLFF. In DNA, the CDR3 is TGTGCCAGCAGAGCCCCCGGGTCTCGAGTGGGAAAACTGTTTTTT.